The clone carrying this T cell receptor (beta chain) was seen at least ten times. As yet, its antigen is unknown. Between the trimmed V and J ends, which lost 6 bases and 3 bases, there was a span of 12 bases. This CDR3 has 14 residues. Whole blood was used without fractionation, so all unsorted peripheral T cells were included. Peripheral blood, approximately 2.6 ml, was drawn for RNA extraction. cDNA was made from approximately 0.55 ug RNA using alpha and beta constant primers. Alpha and beta chain libraries were made separately by chain-specific third strand synthesis with multiplexing indices. TCRdb re-called the 5' RACE reads through MiXCR, storing one row per CDR3 protein. The sample carries roughly 9,700 distinct CDR3 sequences, 8% recorded once. The sample belongs to a study of HIV-infected patients and healthy controls. Study findings and constraints: Only sixteen HIV-infected individuals were processed, a major limit on how widely findings apply. HIV-associated CDR3 frequencies dropped significantly during therapy; CMV-associated ones, mostly rising, changed nonsignificantly.

Sequencing was carried out using blood. The source of this sequence is an adult in good health. The V call is TRBV12-3 or TRBV12-4, the J call TRBJ1-5; maybe TRBD1 (5 bases). In DNA, the CDR3 is TGTGCCAGCAGCCTTCAGGGAAACAATCAGCCCCAGCATTTT. Translating it yields CASSLQGNNQPQHF.